This TCR beta chain was sequenced for a study of post-analysis software for immune sequencing data. V lost 6 bases, J lost 5 bases, and 6 bases stayed unmatched. The CDR3 has 14 amino acids. Findings of the study overall: Analysis by F measure revealed that same-batch samples clustered strongly together. The normalized Chao1 diversity of multiple sclerosis patients was significantly lower than that of controls. When patients were compared with controls, a handful of TRBV segments were more frequent, TRBV5-6, TRBV5-1 and TRBV20-1 among them.

The library was made from cDNA and included unique molecular identifiers. Around 500,000 cDNA molecules came from around 0.96 to 9.9 million T cells. TCRdb reprocessed the PCR reads via MiXCR and lists one record per CDR3 protein. Here the sample spans approximately 770,000 distinct CDR3 sequences, about 43% being singletons. This clonotype was detected only a few times. The antigen remains undetermined. The sample taken for sequencing was blood. The sequence was collected from a girl aged 5 to 17 with multiple sclerosis. The V gene is TRBV12-3 or TRBV12-4, the J gene TRBJ2-1, with 8 bases that match TRBD1. The CDR3 DNA sequence: TGTGCCAGCAGGCCGCCGACAGGGGACAATGAGCAGTTCTTC. Translating it yields CASRPPTGDNEQFF.